The 5 T cell receptor beta chains given below trace back to one sample, sequenced in a study of shared clonotypes between healthy human individuals. Sequencing used immunoSEQ multiplex PCR; TCRdb keeps in-frame clones, though not all of them. This table has about 460,000 clones, roughly three quarters appearing once. The sample consisted of PBMCs. All receptors come from a middle-aged woman in good health. Some clones in this sample may be carry-over from other donors' samples.

CDR3 DNA sequence: TGTGCCAGCAGTTCACTCATAACTAGGCCCGGGGAGCTGTTTTTT. It is translated as CASSSLITRPGELFF. V usage is TRBV27 and J usage is TRBJ2-2, with D perhaps TRBD2 (5 bases). Trimming left V 4 bases short and J 6 bases short, with 15 bases between. The CDR3 consists of 15 residues. Germline lookup yields CDR1 MNHEY and CDR2 SMNVEV (reference sequence).

The count of this clone is one. V is TRBV2 and J is TRBJ1-1, with 8 bases aligning to TRBD1. CDR3 size: 14 residues. CDR1 is SNHLY and CDR2 is FYNNEI in the germline V gene. The V segment lost 10 bases and the J segment 5 bases; nucleotides outside the gene matches: 12. CDR3 protein: CATGTGRTGTEAFF. In DNA form, the CDR3 reads TGTGCCACCGGGACAGGAAGGACGGGGACTGAAGCTTTCTTT.

The chain couples TRBV27 to TRBJ2-1, with D possibly being TRBD1 or TRBD2 (7 bases each). Germline V gives CDR1 MNHEY, CDR2 SMNVEV (reference sequence). V was shortened by 3 bases and J by 6 bases, with 15 bases between the two germline ends. The CDR3 covers 15 residues. CDR3 in DNA: TGTGCCAGCAGTTTCAGGGGGGGGACTCGCAATGAGCAGTTCTTC. Protein: CASSFRGGTRNEQFF.

The gene calls are TRBV18 and TRBJ2-3, with D unresolved. The CDR3 is 11 residues long. Trimming cost V 4 bases and J 2 bases, with 1 base left between them. Germline CDR1 and CDR2: KGHSH and LQKENI. CDR3 in DNA: TGTGCCAGCTCACACACAGATACGCAGTATTTT. Translating it yields CASSHTDTQYF.

This rearrangement joins TRBV5-1 to TRBJ2-1; D is possibly TRBD1 (5 bases). Germline CDR1 reads SGHRS; CDR2 reads YFSETQ. The CDR3 extends over 12 amino acids. V was shortened by 0 bases and J by 8 bases, with 6 bases between the two germline ends. CDR3 sequence (DNA): TGCGCCAGCAGCTTGGACAGGTATGAGCAGTTCTTC. Translated: CASSLDRYEQFF. Supplemented by reference TRBV5-1 and TRBJ2-1, the full variable domain reads KAGVTQTPRYLIKTRGQQVTLSCSPISGHRSVSWYQQTPGQGLQFLFEYFSETQRNKGNFPGRFSGRQFSNSRSEMNVSTLELGDSALYLCASSLDRYEQFFGPGTRLTVL.